Listed below are T cell receptor beta chains from one sample, sequenced in a study of blood T cells in healthy people across ages. TCRdb re-derived calls from the 5' RACE reads in MiXCR, one entry per CDR3 protein. The sample yields some 760,000 distinct CDR3 sequences, 25% seen once. The same data also contributed to another study, on T cells of mothers and their children.

The sample taken for sequencing was blood. These receptors were taken from a boy aged 5-17 years in good health. CDR3s include the opening cysteine and the closing phenylalanine or tryptophan. The D gene is left open where the match is weak. The listing skips clone size in some rows; elsewhere it reads once, few, many or a size class.

few,TRBV29-1,TRBJ2-1,TRBD1,CSVWDRSSYNEQFF,TGCAGCGTTTGGGACAGAAGCTCCTACAATGAGCAGTTCTTC
NA,TRBV4-3,TRBJ2-1,TRBD1,CASGQGDYNEQFF,TGCGCCAGCGGACAGGGAGATTACAATGAGCAGTTCTTC
few,TRBV29-1,TRBJ1-1,NA,CSAMAAGTEAFF,TGCAGCGCCATGGCGGCGGGGACTGAAGCTTTCTTT
NA,TRBV28,TRBJ2-1,NA,CASRETGSSYNEQFF,TGTGCCAGCAGAGAAACCGGGAGCTCCTACAATGAGCAGTTCTTC
few,TRBV11-2,TRBJ2-7,TRBD2,CASSLGTSATSYEQYF,TGTGCCAGCAGTTTAGGGACTAGCGCAACTTCCTACGAGCAGTACTTC
few,TRBV20-1,TRBJ2-7,NA,CSARIVSYEQYF,TGCAGTGCTAGGATAGTGTCCTACGAGCAGTACTTC
NA,TRBV28,TRBJ2-3,NA,CASVAGDSTDTQYF,TGTGCCAGCGTAGCAGGGGATAGCACAGATACGCAGTATTTT
NA,TRBV12-3/TRBV12-4,TRBJ2-5,TRBD2,CAGRTSTRWGQETQYF,TGTGCCGGACGGACTAGCACGAGGTGGGGTCAAGAGACCCAGTACTTC
NA,TRBV11-2,TRBJ2-4,TRBD1,CASSFRGRRFLTKNIQYF,TGTGCCAGCAGCTTCAGGGGGCGTAGATTCCTAACCAAAAACATTCAGTACTTC
NA,TRBV12-3/TRBV12-4,TRBJ2-5,TRBD1,CASSLHRGRQETQYF,TGTGCCAGCAGTTTACACAGGGGGCGCCAAGAGACCCAGTACTTC
NA,TRBV7-9,TRBJ2-2,NA,CASNLSGGELFF,TGTGCCAGCAACTTGAGCGGCGGGGAGCTGTTTTTT
NA,TRBV28,TRBJ1-3,NA,CASSLVPGPGNTIYF,TGTGCCAGCAGTTTAGTACCCGGGCCTGGAAACACCATATATTTT
NA,TRBV4-1,TRBJ2-7,TRBD2,CASSQDLTSGDHEQYF,TGCGCCAGCAGCCAAGATCTCACTAGCGGGGACCACGAGCAGTACTTC
few,TRBV28,TRBJ2-7,NA,CASSPPNRSHEQYF,TGTGCCAGCAGTCCCCCCAACAGGTCCCACGAGCAGTACTTC
many,TRBV18,TRBJ2-4,TRBD2,CASSPASGVKNIQYF,TGTGCCAGCTCTCCAGCTAGCGGGGTGAAAAACATTCAGTACTTC
NA,TRBV20-1,TRBJ2-3,TRBD2,CSRSGTYTDTQYF,TGCAGTCGGAGCGGGACCTACACAGATACGCAGTATTTT
NA,TRBV7-9,TRBJ2-7,TRBD1,CASSFRPPGQWNRGDSYEQYF,TGTGCCAGCAGCTTTCGACCCCCAGGCCAATGGAACAGGGGGGACTCCTACGAGCAGTACTTC
NA,TRBV10-3,TRBJ2-7,NA,CAISEDRYYEQYF,TGTGCCATCAGTGAAGACAGATACTACGAGCAGTACTTC
few,TRBV4-1,TRBJ1-5,NA,CASSQSGLSQPQHF,TGCGCCAGCAGCCAGAGCGGGCTTAGTCAGCCCCAGCATTTT
NA,TRBV20-1,TRBJ2-3,NA,CSAFSTDTQYF,TGCAGTGCTTTCAGCACAGATACGCAGTATTTT
few,TRBV6-2/TRBV6-3,TRBJ2-3,TRBD2,CASSLGTSGAQGYF,TGTGCCAGCAGTCTGGGGACTAGCGGGGCACAAGGGTATTTT